This T cell receptor (beta chain) was observed in a study of blood T cell repertoires in COVID-19. Study context: In each case, the material was cDNA or gDNA derived from T cells, B-cell-depleted T cells, or PBMCs.

Individuals drawn from about 26 US areas were about 18 to 95 years old. Produced via immunoSEQ multiplex PCR; TCRdb's table is partial and in-frame only. The sample has around 250,000 clones, roughly nine tenths seen once. The germline V gene encodes CDR1 MNHEY and CDR2 SVGAGI. Trimming took off 6 bases at V and 2 bases at J, with 11 bases between the two ends. CDR3 length: 14 residues. The rearrangement joins TRBV6-5 to TRBJ1-3; weak D call: TRBD1 (6 bases). What was sequenced was PBMCs or T cells enriched from blood (not recorded which). This TCR was sampled from a human donor in a cohort exposed to, infected with or recovered from COVID-19 (not recorded which). The donor label of this sample is uncertain. The CDR3 is CASSPKGAGNTIYF. DNA of the CDR3: TGTGCCAGCAGCCCCAAGGGGGCTGGAAACACCATATATTTT.